The 8 T cell receptor beta chains listed next were all sequenced from one sample in a study of shared clonotypes between healthy human individuals. Profiled with immunoSEQ multiplex PCR; TCRdb holds only in-frame clones, not every one. The sample carries some 1,600,000 clones, under 99% recorded once. Input material: naive CD4+ T cells sorted from blood. The subset is: CD45RA+ positively selected. The receptors come from a man aged 30 to 45 in good health.

The chain recombines TRBV7-2 with TRBJ1-1; no clear D gene. In germline, CDR1 is SGHTA, CDR2 FQGNSA. V was cut by 5 bases and J by 4 bases, with 14 bases left in between. The CDR3 runs to 14 residues. DNA for the CDR3: TGTGCCAGCAGCCTAGATGGGGTGGGCACTGAAGCTTTCTTT. Encoded protein: CASSLDGVGTEAFF. Looking up the rest from reference TRBV7-2 and TRBJ1-1 gives the full variable domain: GAGVSQSPSNKVTEKGKDVELRCDPISGHTALYWYRQSLGQGLEFLIYFQGNSAPDKSGLPSDRFSAERTGGSVSTLTIQRTQQEDSAVYLCASSLDGVGTEAFFGQGTRLTVV.

This chain joins TRBV4-3 and TRBJ2-1; TRBD1 matches at 11 bases. The CDR3 consists of 16 residues. Looked up from germline, CDR1 is LGHNA and CDR2 is YSLEER. With V trimmed by 4 bases and J by 8 bases, 10 bases remained unmatched. The CDR3 DNA sequence: TGCGCCAGCAGCCTAGACCGGACAGGGGGCTGGGATGAGCAGTTCTTC. It yields the protein CASSLDRTGGWDEQFF.

The chain has TRBV29-1 and TRBJ2-1; possibly TRBD2 for D (6 bases). The V gene's germline CDR1 is SQVTM and CDR2 ANQGSEA. There are 13 residues in the CDR3. Trimming took off 3 bases at V and 4 bases at J, with 10 bases between the two ends. CDR3 sequence: CSVDPGLYNEQFF. The CDR3 region has the DNA TGCAGCGTTGATCCGGGACTTTACAATGAGCAGTTCTTC.

The chain links TRBV5-1 to TRBJ2-1, with 7 bases that match TRBD2. With V trimmed by 1 base and J by 7 bases, 5 bases remained unmatched. CDR1 is SGHRS and CDR2 is YFSETQ in the germline V gene. CDR3 length equals 14 residues. The CDR3 DNA reads TGCGCCAGCAGCTTGTCGGGAGGACGGAATGAGCAGTTCTTC. Translated, it gives CASSLSGGRNEQFF. The variable domain in full, completed from reference TRBV5-1 and TRBJ2-1, reads KAGVTQTPRYLIKTRGQQVTLSCSPISGHRSVSWYQQTPGQGLQFLFEYFSETQRNKGNFPGRFSGRQFSNSRSEMNVSTLELGDSALYLCASSLSGGRNEQFFGPGTRLTVL.

The chain uses TRBV28 and TRBJ2-7; maybe TRBD1 (6 bases). The CDR3 has 14 amino acids. Trimming cost V 6 bases and J 2 bases, with 14 bases left between them. CDR1 MDHEN and CDR2 SYDVKM come from the germline V gene. This chain's CDR3 is CASSPATGTYEQYF. CDR3 nucleotides: TGTGCCAGCAGCCCAGCAACAGGGACCTACGAGCAGTACTTC.

This chain uses TRBV6-5 with TRBJ1-3, with a possible D match to TRBD1 (6 bases). This CDR3 spans 15 amino acids. The germline V and J ends were trimmed by 5 bases and 3 bases, with 14 bases remaining between them. CDR1 and CDR2 from the germline V gene are MNHEY and SVGAGI. The CDR3: CASSPTGTFGNTIYF. CDR3 DNA: TGTGCCAGCAGTCCCACCGGGACATTTGGAAACACCATATATTTT.

V gene TRBV5-1 combines with J gene TRBJ1-5, with D possibly being TRBD1 (5 bases). The V gene lost 5 bases and the J gene lost 0 bases, with 12 bases spanning the gap. Germline lookup yields CDR1 SGHRS and CDR2 YFSETQ. The CDR3 sequence is 15 residues long. CDR3 sequence (DNA): TGCGCCAGCAGAGACAGCCTCAATAGCAATCAGCCCCAGCATTTT. This encodes CASRDSLNSNQPQHF.

The rearrangement uses TRBV7-9 and TRBJ1-1; no definite D call. The CDR3 covers 14 residues. V lost 0 bases and J 0 bases, leaving 5 bases between the germline ends. Per germline, CDR1 SEHNR and CDR2 FQNEAQ (reference sequence). For the CDR3, the DNA is TGTGCCAGCAGCTTAGCGCTTGTGAACACTGAAGCTTTCTTT. Translation: CASSLALVNTEAFF. The variable domain in full, completed from reference TRBV7-9 and TRBJ1-1, reads DTGVSQNPRHKITKRGQNVTFRCDPISEHNRLYWYRQTLGQGPEFLTYFQNEAQLEKSRLLSDRFSAERPKGSFSTLEIQRTEQGDSAMYLCASSLALVNTEAFFGQGTRLTVV.